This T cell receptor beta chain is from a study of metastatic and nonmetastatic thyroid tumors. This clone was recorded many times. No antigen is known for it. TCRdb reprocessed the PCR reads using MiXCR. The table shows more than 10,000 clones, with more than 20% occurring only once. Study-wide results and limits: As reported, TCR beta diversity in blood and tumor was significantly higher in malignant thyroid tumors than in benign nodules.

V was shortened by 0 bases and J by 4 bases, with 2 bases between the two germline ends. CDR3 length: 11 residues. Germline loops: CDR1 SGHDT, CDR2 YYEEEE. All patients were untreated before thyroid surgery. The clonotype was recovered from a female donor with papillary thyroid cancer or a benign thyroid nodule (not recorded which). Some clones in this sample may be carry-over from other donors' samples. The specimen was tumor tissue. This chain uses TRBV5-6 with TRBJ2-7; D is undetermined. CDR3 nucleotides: TGTGCCAGCAGCTTGGCTTACGAGCAGTACTTC. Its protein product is CASSLAYEQYF.